This T cell receptor (beta chain) was sequenced in a study of T cells in Graves' hyperthyroidism and ophthalmopathy. Germline CDR1 reads MNHNS; CDR2 reads SASEGT. Trimming left V 3 bases short and J 0 bases short, with 8 bases between. CDR3 length: 14 amino acids. This clonotype was picked up many times. Uncontrolled infection, other autoimmune disease, pregnancy or lactation led to exclusion. RNA transcripts yielded amplified TCR beta CDR3 regions. TCR CDR3 regions were first amplified by RT-PCR with HTBI primers. Each CDR3 protein is one row after TCRdb ran MiXCR on the multiplex PCR reads. In the table there are 700,000 or so distinct CDR3 sequences, around 15% of which are singletons.

The source is a woman between 50 and 59 years old with Graves' ophthalmopathy. The chain recombines TRBV6-1 with TRBJ1-1, with D perhaps matching TRBD1 (5 bases). The sequenced sample was blood. As DNA, the CDR3 is TGTGCCAGCAGTGAGTGGGGGATGAACACTGAAGCTTTCTTT. This sequence encodes CASSEWGMNTEAFF.